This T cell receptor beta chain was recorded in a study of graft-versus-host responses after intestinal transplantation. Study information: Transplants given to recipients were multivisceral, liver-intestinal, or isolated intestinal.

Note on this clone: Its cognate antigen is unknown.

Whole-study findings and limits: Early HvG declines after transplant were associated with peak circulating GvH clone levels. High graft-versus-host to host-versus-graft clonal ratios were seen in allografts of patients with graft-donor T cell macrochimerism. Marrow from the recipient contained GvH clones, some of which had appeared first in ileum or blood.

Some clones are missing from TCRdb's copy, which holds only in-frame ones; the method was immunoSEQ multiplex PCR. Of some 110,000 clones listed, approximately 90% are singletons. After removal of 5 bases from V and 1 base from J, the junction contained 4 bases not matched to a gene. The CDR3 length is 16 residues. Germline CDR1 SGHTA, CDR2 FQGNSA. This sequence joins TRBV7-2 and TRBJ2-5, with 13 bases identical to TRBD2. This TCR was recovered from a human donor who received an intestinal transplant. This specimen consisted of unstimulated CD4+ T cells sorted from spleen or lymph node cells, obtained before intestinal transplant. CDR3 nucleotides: TGTGCCAGCAGCCGAGGGACTAGCGGGACCCAAGAGACCCAGTACTTC. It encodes CASSRGTSGTQETQYF.